This is a list of T cell receptor beta chains from one sample in a study of blood T cells in healthy people across ages. One entry per CDR3 protein results from TCRdb running MiXCR on the 5' RACE reads. The sample shows some 750,000 distinct CDR3 sequences, 22% of them seen only once. Material: blood. These receptor sequences come from an older man in good health. Each CDR3 is given with its conserved first and last residue. The D gene is left open where the match is weak. Expanded clones get a size class; other rows say once, few or many, or leave the size out.

clone size: .
J gene: TRBJ2-1
D gene: TRBD2
V gene: TRBV11-3
CDR3 DNA: TGTGCCAGCAGCATCGGGACTAGTCAGGTGGATGAGCAGTTCTTC
CDR3 protein: CASSIGTSQVDEQFF

clone size: few
J gene: TRBJ1-4
D gene: TRBD1
V gene: TRBV29-1
CDR3 DNA: TGCAGCGTTACAGGACAGGGAGTGGGAGAAAAACTGTTTTTT
CDR3 protein: CSVTGQGVGEKLFF

clone size: .
J gene: TRBJ1-5
D gene: .
V gene: TRBV12-3/TRBV12-4
CDR3 DNA: TGTGCCAGCAGCCCGGCCTCCGGGACGGTTAGCAATCAGCCCCAGCATTTT
CDR3 protein: CASSPASGTVSNQPQHF

clone size: .
J gene: TRBJ2-7
D gene: TRBD1
V gene: TRBV11-2
CDR3 DNA: TGTGCCAGCAGCTTGACAGGGCTAAACGAGCAGTACTTC
CDR3 protein: CASSLTGLNEQYF

clone size: .
J gene: TRBJ2-5
D gene: TRBD2
V gene: TRBV5-1
CDR3 DNA: TGCGCCAGCAGCTTGATTGGGCTAGCGGGGAAAGAGACCCAGTACTTC
CDR3 protein: CASSLIGLAGKETQYF

clone size: few
J gene: TRBJ2-1
D gene: .
V gene: TRBV20-1
CDR3 DNA: TGCGGATTACAGGGTTCCTCCTACAATGAGCAGTTCTTC
CDR3 protein: CGLQGSSYNEQFF

clone size: few
J gene: TRBJ2-7
D gene: .
V gene: TRBV20-1
CDR3 DNA: TGCAGTGCTAGAGATATCGGGAGACAGGGCCTGAAATCCTACGAGCAGTACTTC
CDR3 protein: CSARDIGRQGLKSYEQYF

clone size: many
J gene: TRBJ2-3
D gene: TRBD2
V gene: TRBV20-1
CDR3 DNA: TGCAGTGCTAGAGATATAGCGGGGGGGTACACGCAGTATTTT
CDR3 protein: CSARDIAGGYTQYF

clone size: many
J gene: TRBJ2-1
D gene: .
V gene: TRBV18
CDR3 DNA: TGTGCCAGCTCCGGGGGCAATGAGCAGTTCTTC
CDR3 protein: CASSGGNEQFF

clone size: few
J gene: TRBJ2-3
D gene: TRBD2
V gene: TRBV7-2
CDR3 DNA: TGTGCCAGCAGCCCAGTAGCGGGAGCGTTAACAGATACGCAGTATTTT
CDR3 protein: CASSPVAGALTDTQYF

clone size: few
J gene: TRBJ1-1
D gene: .
V gene: TRBV20-1
CDR3 DNA: TGCAGTGCTGGGGACGTTAACACTGAAGCTTTCTTT
CDR3 protein: CSAGDVNTEAFF

clone size: few
J gene: TRBJ2-1
D gene: .
V gene: TRBV5-1
CDR3 DNA: TGCGCCAGCAGCTTGGAGGTGGGAACCTACAATGAGCAGTTCTTC
CDR3 protein: CASSLEVGTYNEQFF

clone size: .
J gene: TRBJ2-3
D gene: .
V gene: TRBV29-1
CDR3 DNA: TGCAGCGTTGCCCCGACAGGAGTCACAGATACGCAGTATTTT
CDR3 protein: CSVAPTGVTDTQYF

clone size: few
J gene: TRBJ1-5
D gene: TRBD1
V gene: TRBV28
CDR3 DNA: TGTGCCCAGGGGGATAGCAATCAGCCCCAGCATTTT
CDR3 protein: CAQGDSNQPQHF

clone size: .
J gene: TRBJ1-5
D gene: .
V gene: TRBV18
CDR3 DNA: TGTGCCAGCTCATCAGACATCAACAATCAGCCCCAGCATTTT
CDR3 protein: CASSSDINNQPQHF

clone size: .
J gene: TRBJ2-3
D gene: TRBD2
V gene: TRBV11-2
CDR3 DNA: TGTGCCAGCAGCCTGACTAGCGGGGGGGTGGATACGCAGTATTTT
CDR3 protein: CASSLTSGGVDTQYF

clone size: few
J gene: TRBJ1-3
D gene: .
V gene: TRBV27
CDR3 DNA: TGTGCCAGCAGTTTACGGGGTTTTGGAAACACCATATATTTT
CDR3 protein: CASSLRGFGNTIYF

clone size: few
J gene: TRBJ1-6
D gene: TRBD1
V gene: TRBV16
CDR3 DNA: TGTGCCAGCAGCCAATCGTTAGGAGGGGGCTGGAATTCACCCCTCCACTTT
CDR3 protein: CASSQSLGGGWNSPLHF

clone size: .
J gene: TRBJ1-6
D gene: .
V gene: TRBV11-2
CDR3 DNA: TGTGCCAGCAGCCCGATTTCGGGGGCTAATTCACCCCTCCACTTT
CDR3 protein: CASSPISGANSPLHF

clone size: .
J gene: TRBJ2-1
D gene: .
V gene: TRBV20-1
CDR3 DNA: TGCAGTGCTCCGGGATACAGCTCCTACAATGAGCAGTTCTTC
CDR3 protein: CSAPGYSSYNEQFF

clone size: .
J gene: TRBJ2-1
D gene: .
V gene: TRBV2
CDR3 DNA: TGTGCCAGCGAGGAGACTAACGGAAATGAGCAGTTCTTC
CDR3 protein: CASEETNGNEQFF

clone size: .
J gene: TRBJ2-1
D gene: TRBD2
V gene: TRBV7-2
CDR3 DNA: TGTGCCAGCAGCTTGGGTAGCGGGAGTAGGTATGAGCAGTTCTTC
CDR3 protein: CASSLGSGSRYEQFF

clone size: .
J gene: TRBJ2-7
D gene: .
V gene: TRBV5-1
CDR3 DNA: TGCGCCAGCAGCTTGGCCGGGGTGAACTACGAGCAGTACTTC
CDR3 protein: CASSLAGVNYEQYF

clone size: .
J gene: TRBJ2-3
D gene: .
V gene: TRBV20-1
CDR3 DNA: TGCAGTGCTCGGCATCGGGAGTCTGGGTATTTT
CDR3 protein: CSARHRESGYF

clone size: .
J gene: TRBJ2-3
D gene: .
V gene: TRBV12-3/TRBV12-4
CDR3 DNA: TGTGCCAGCAGTTTCTTCTCGGACGGAGATACGCAGTATTTT
CDR3 protein: CASSFFSDGDTQYF

clone size: .
J gene: TRBJ1-2
D gene: .
V gene: TRBV7-2
CDR3 DNA: TGTGCCAGCAGTTGGGATCCGCAATCGAACTATGGCTACACCTTC
CDR3 protein: CASSWDPQSNYGYTF

clone size: .
J gene: TRBJ2-5
D gene: TRBD1
V gene: TRBV7-3
CDR3 DNA: TGTGCCAGCAGCTTAGGGACAGACCAAGAGACCCAGTACTTC
CDR3 protein: CASSLGTDQETQYF